Listed below are T cell receptor beta chains from one sample, sequenced in a study of CD8 T cells in ankylosing spondylitis. TCRdb ran MiXCR on the 5' RACE reads and lists one entry per CDR3 protein. This table holds under 400,000 distinct CDR3 sequences, more than 9% found once. Specimen: blood, either unsorted or a sorted T cell fraction (not recorded which). The receptor source for this set is a female donor with ankylosing spondylitis or in good health (not recorded which). Both conserved end residues are part of each CDR3. A D gene is named only where the DNA matches it firmly.

j_call cdr3_length v_call d_call cdr3_aa
TRBJ2-3 12 TRBV20-1 NA CSAQGGPDTQYF
TRBJ1-4 14 TRBV5-6 NA CASSQRDVNEKLFF
TRBJ2-7 12 TRBV6-5 NA CATRDGLYEQYF
TRBJ2-7 14 TRBV20-1 TRBD2 CSASGTSGTYEQYF
TRBJ1-2 13 TRBV28 NA CASSLQGVYGYTF
TRBJ2-7 16 TRBV3-1 NA CASSQDLPTLAYEQYF
TRBJ2-7 18 TRBV4-2 NA CASSQASKRTASSYEQYF
TRBJ2-3 12 TRBV20-1 NA CSEATRGDTQYF
TRBJ1-1 16 TRBV7-6 TRBD1 CASSLEGANRVTEAFF
TRBJ2-5 14 TRBV2 TRBD2 CASSPLAGEETQYF
TRBJ2-7 18 TRBV20-1 TRBD1 CSARPRRSTGKNTYEQYF
TRBJ1-2 16 TRBV9 TRBD1 CASSVSSQTGGYGYTF
TRBJ1-2 14 TRBV28 NA CASSLTRSRHGYTF
TRBJ1-2 13 TRBV5-4 NA CATTGKRSVGYTF
TRBJ2-5 14 TRBV29-1 NA CSVAGESGLWTQYF
TRBJ1-5 15 TRBV19 NA CASSINRVRNQPQHF
TRBJ1-2 12 TRBV28 NA CASRVGPRGYTF
TRBJ1-5 16 TRBV5-1 NA CASSLEGRGSNQPQHF
TRBJ2-1 18 TRBV11-2 TRBD2 CASSRPTTSGGRYNEQFF
TRBJ2-2 15 TRBV5-1 TRBD2 CASSPGPGGTGELFF
TRBJ2-4 15 TRBV20-1 NA CSAPTMRTAKNIQYF
TRBJ2-3 15 TRBV20-1 NA CSARVLTSSTDTQYF
TRBJ1-1 15 TRBV12-3/TRBV12-4 NA CASSSSGRMNTEAFF
TRBJ2-1 14 TRBV10-3 TRBD1 CAIRSGTGDDEQFF
TRBJ2-4 14 TRBV20-1 NA CSAGRTLAKNIQYF
TRBJ2-3 15 TRBV5-1 NA CASSLLGDSTDTQYF
TRBJ2-7 15 TRBV7-9 TRBD2 CASSVSGTSAYEQYF
TRBJ2-1 15 TRBV20-1 TRBD1 CSASHRGRSYNEQFF
TRBJ2-2 14 TRBV24-1 NA CATSNQGGTGELFF
TRBJ2-2 15 TRBV5-5 NA CASKSAGAHTGELFF
TRBJ2-1 17 TRBV29-1 NA CSVTGVRGTSSYNEQFF
TRBJ2-3 13 TRBV5-1 NA CASSPRFTDTQYF
TRBJ2-5 16 TRBV5-1 TRBD1 CASSLERGQIGGTQYF
TRBJ2-1 14 TRBV6-5 NA CASSNTQGFDEQFF
TRBJ2-2 17 TRBV5-5 TRBD1 CASSPMDRGYVTGELFF
TRBJ2-7 15 TRBV20-1 NA CSAPNVGEAHYEQYF
TRBJ2-2 16 TRBV4-2 TRBD2 CASSQESGRGGGELFF
TRBJ2-3 11 TRBV12-3/TRBV12-4 NA CASTRTDTQYF
TRBJ2-7 14 TRBV25-1 NA CASSKGQASYEQYF
TRBJ2-3 15 TRBV12-3/TRBV12-4 TRBD2 CASSLTSGGADTQYF
TRBJ1-5 15 TRBV12-3/TRBV12-4 NA CASSLDSLTHQPQHF
TRBJ1-1 15 TRBV20-1 NA CSAKGVQNMNTEAFF
TRBJ2-7 16 TRBV5-1 NA CASSLVMGEVSYEQYF
TRBJ2-3 17 TRBV7-8 NA CASSLAAVVRFTDTQYF
TRBJ2-2 16 TRBV5-6 NA CASSYPGVTSTGELFF
TRBJ1-1 15 TRBV20-1 TRBD1 CSASPLTGGMTEAFF
TRBJ2-7 12 TRBV5-6 NA CATGTGPYEQYF
TRBJ1-1 15 TRBV4-2 TRBD1 CASSALQGARTEAFF
TRBJ1-5 16 TRBV6-1 TRBD1 CASSEWAGGTNQPQHF
TRBJ1-1 16 TRBV5-1 NA CASSRDGSRAKAEAFF
TRBJ2-7 15 TRBV20-1 NA CSARDIGLTWSEQYF
TRBJ2-5 16 TRBV20-1 TRBD2 CSARQGLAGGQETQYF
TRBJ2-1 15 TRBV29-1 NA CSVEGGRGSYNEQFF